Listed below are T cell receptor beta chains from one sample, sequenced in a study of T cells in Graves' hyperthyroidism and ophthalmopathy. From the multiplex PCR reads, TCRdb called clonotypes with MiXCR, one entry per CDR3 protein. The table shows under 450,000 distinct CDR3 sequences, with less than 20% occurring only once. Sequencing used blood. These TCRs come from a woman under 30 with Graves' hyperthyroidism. CDR3s include the opening cysteine and the closing phenylalanine or tryptophan. A D gene is named only where the DNA matches it firmly. Some rows mark clone size as missing; the rest say once, few, many or name a class of expanded clone.

TRBV9	TRBD1	TRBJ2-3	many	TGTGCCAGCAGCCTGGGACAGGGGGCGACAGATACGCAGTATTTT	CASSLGQGATDTQYF
TRBV5-6	TRBD2	TRBJ2-7	many	TGTGCCAGCAGCCCCGGGGGCGCGGGGGGAACCTACGAGCAGTACTTC	CASSPGGAGGTYEQYF
TRBV12-5	TRBD2	TRBJ2-4	many	TGTGCTAGTGGTTTGGTACTTAGCGGGGGGGAGAAAAACATTCAGTACTTC	CASGLVLSGGEKNIQYF
TRBV5-1	TRBD2	TRBJ2-7	NA	TGCGCCAGCAGCTGGACTAGCGGGAGGGCGAGCTCCTACGAGCAGTACTTC	CASSWTSGRASSYEQYF
TRBV19	TRBD2	TRBJ2-1	many	TGTGCCAGCTCTAGATCTCTAGCGGGCCTAGACAATGAGCAGTTCTTC	CASSRSLAGLDNEQFF
TRBV3-1	NA	TRBJ1-4	many	TGTGCCAGCAGCCAAGTCCCAAGTGAAAAACTGTTTTTT	CASSQVPSEKLFF
TRBV25-1	NA	TRBJ2-5	many	TGTGCCAGCAGTGAATACGCAGGGACTCAAGAGACCCAGTACTTC	CASSEYAGTQETQYF
TRBV5-6	NA	TRBJ1-2	NA	TGTGCCAGCAGCCTCGGACAGAGCCAATATGGCTACACCTTC	CASSLGQSQYGYTF
TRBV13	NA	TRBJ1-5	many	TGTGCCAGCACAACGGGGGGGGATCAGCCCCAGCATTTT	CASTTGGDQPQHF
TRBV7-2	NA	TRBJ2-5	many	TGTGCCAGCAGCTTAGCGAGGGAGCGAGGGGAGACCCAGTACTTC	CASSLARERGETQYF
TRBV5-4	NA	TRBJ1-6	few	TGTGCCAGCAGCTTGGAGGACAGTGCTAATTCACCCCTCCACTTT	CASSLEDSANSPLHF
TRBV19	TRBD2	TRBJ2-1	few	TGTGCCAGTAGTTACGGCGGGAGGGCCTTTAATGAGCAGTTCTTC	CASSYGGRAFNEQFF
TRBV6-1	TRBD2	TRBJ2-2	many	TGTGCCACAGGATGGCGGGGGGGCGGGGAGCTGTTTTTT	CATGWRGGGELFF
TRBV10-3	NA	TRBJ2-3	NA	TGTGCCATCAGGCCCGGGAGCCTCACAGATACGCAGTATTTT	CAIRPGSLTDTQYF
TRBV19	TRBD1	TRBJ2-1	few	TGTGCCAGCTCAACGTCCAGGGGGCGTACAAATGAGCAGTTCTTC	CASSTSRGRTNEQFF
TRBV20-1	NA	TRBJ1-2	many	TGCAGTGCTTCACAGGGTGCCGCTAACTATGGCTACACCTTC	CSASQGAANYGYTF
TRBV20-1	TRBD1	TRBJ1-1	many	TGCAGTGCTAGTGGGGACAGATACACTGAAGCTTTCTTT	CSASGDRYTEAFF
TRBV27	NA	TRBJ1-2	many	TGTGCCAGCAGTTTATCGGGTAAAGCTAACTATGGCTACACCTTC	CASSLSGKANYGYTF
TRBV2	TRBD1	TRBJ1-3	many	TGTGCCAGCAGTGGACAGGGCGAGATTAGCACCATATATTTT	CASSGQGEISTIYF
TRBV6-1	NA	TRBJ2-1	once	TGTGCCAGCACCTGGGACGGGGGCCCCAATGAGCAGTTCTTC	CASTWDGGPNEQFF
TRBV29-1	TRBD2	TRBJ2-7	many	TGCAGCGTTGGGGAGGGGTACGAGCAGTACTTC	CSVGEGYEQYF
TRBV15	NA	TRBJ2-1	few	TGTGCCACCAGCAGAGATTTCAATGAGCAGTTCTTC	CATSRDFNEQFF
TRBV20-1	NA	TRBJ1-4	many	TGCAGTGCCCGGGGGGAGGTCAAGGAAAAACTGTTTTTT	CSARGEVKEKLFF
TRBV30	NA	TRBJ1-1	NA	TGTGCCTGGAGCGCAGGGAGGTCAGGGAACACTGAAGCTTTCTTT	CAWSAGRSGNTEAFF
TRBV27	NA	TRBJ1-5	many	TGTGCCAGCAGTAGGAGGGGCGGGAATAGCAATCAGCCCCAGCATTTT	CASSRRGGNSNQPQHF
TRBV24-1	NA	TRBJ2-5	many	TGTGCCACCAGTGACGTGGAGACCCAGTACTTC	CATSDVETQYF
TRBV20-1	NA	TRBJ2-1	many	TGCAGTGCTAGAGAGGACACGGGTGAGCAGTTCTTC	CSAREDTGEQFF
TRBV5-1	TRBD1	TRBJ2-3	many	TGCGCCAGCAGCTTGAGGGACAGGGGGGGAGATACGCAGTATTTT	CASSLRDRGGDTQYF
TRBV20-1	NA	TRBJ2-3	many	TGCAGTGCTACAGGCCCTTGGCAGGGTGGCACAGATACGCAGTATTTT	CSATGPWQGGTDTQYF
TRBV2	NA	TRBJ2-5	few	TGTGCCAGCAGCGGAAGGCAAGAGACCCAGTACTTC	CASSGRQETQYF
TRBV20-1	NA	TRBJ1-5	NA	TGCAGTGCTAGAGCCTCAGGGCCTCGCCAGCCCCAGCATTTT	CSARASGPRQPQHF
TRBV6-2/TRBV6-3	TRBD2	TRBJ2-1	NA	TGTGCCAGCAGCCGGACTAGCTCTCACAATGAGCAGTTCTTC	CASSRTSSHNEQFF